The rows below give T cell receptor beta chains drawn from one sample of a study of shared clonotypes between healthy human individuals. Generated by immunoSEQ multiplex PCR, the TCRdb table keeps only in-frame clones and is missing some. The table shows around 2,000,000 clones, with approximately 94% occurring only once. The sequenced material came from naive CD8+ T cells from PBMCs. The receptors here all came from a man between 18 and 35 years old in good health. Some clones in this sample may be carry-over from other donors' samples. The CDR3 runs from the conserved cysteine through the conserved F or W. Each record gives: J gene, D gene, clone size, V gene, CDR3 DNA, CDR3 protein. A D gene is named only where the DNA matches it firmly. For some rows the clone size is stated as once, few or many, or as a class when expanded; others skip it.

>TRBJ2-1|.|.|TRBV13
TGTGCCAGCAGCTTGGCCAGGGGGGGCAATGAGCAGTTCTTC
CASSLARGGNEQFF
>TRBJ2-7|TRBD2|.|TRBV19
TGTGCCAGTAGTACACCTCGGCGGGAGGGAAAAGAGCAGTACTTC
CASSTPRREGKEQYF
>TRBJ1-2|.|.|TRBV7-9
TGTGCCAGCAGCTCAGAGCCAGGGAATCTCGACTATGGCTACACCTTC
CASSSEPGNLDYGYTF
>TRBJ2-1|.|.|TRBV29-1
TGCAGCGTTGAGGTCCAGGGGAGATACAATGAGCAGTTCTTC
CSVEVQGRYNEQFF
>TRBJ2-1|.|.|TRBV18
TGTGCCAGCTCATTAAGGACGGACGAAGAGCAGTTCTTC
CASSLRTDEEQFF
>TRBJ2-3|.|.|TRBV4-2
TGTGCCAGCAGCCAAGGGAGGAAGCGGATCTCCACAGATACGCAGTATTTT
CASSQGRKRISTDTQYF
>TRBJ2-1|.|.|TRBV4-3
TGCGCCAGCAGCCAAGATGGGCATGGAGCGGCCTACAATGAGCAGTTCTTC
CASSQDGHGAAYNEQFF
>TRBJ2-6|.|once|TRBV9
TGTGCCAGCAGCGTATCGACTAGGGAGGATCACTCTGGGGCCAACGTCCTGACTTTC
CASSVSTREDHSGANVLTF
>TRBJ2-4|.|.|TRBV21-1
TGTGCCAGCAGCAAAGTTTACAGGGGCTGCATTCTAGCCAAAAACATTCAGTACTTC
CASSKVYRGCILAKNIQYF
>TRBJ1-4|.|.|TRBV6-5
TGTGCCAGCAGCCTTTACAGGTTCCCTAATGAAAAACTGTTTTTT
CASSLYRFPNEKLFF
>TRBJ1-1|.|.|TRBV10-1
TGCGCCAGCAGTGAGACCCGGGTAGTTGCGGAAGCTTTCTTT
CASSETRVVAEAFF
>TRBJ1-1|.|.|TRBV29-1
TGCAGCGTCCTCAGCGCACGGAACACTGAAGCTTTCTTT
CSVLSARNTEAFF
>TRBJ1-1|.|.|TRBV9
TGTGCCAGCAGCGTAGGGGCATTCCCGGGCAGAGCGAACACTGAAGCTTTCTTT
CASSVGAFPGRANTEAFF
>TRBJ2-7|.|.|TRBV6-5
TGTGCCAGCAGAAGGACAGTAGAAGCCTACGAGCAGTACTTC
CASRRTVEAYEQYF
>TRBJ2-1|.|.|TRBV7-9
TGTGCCAGCAGCTTTTACCGTAATGAGCAGTTCTTC
CASSFYRNEQFF